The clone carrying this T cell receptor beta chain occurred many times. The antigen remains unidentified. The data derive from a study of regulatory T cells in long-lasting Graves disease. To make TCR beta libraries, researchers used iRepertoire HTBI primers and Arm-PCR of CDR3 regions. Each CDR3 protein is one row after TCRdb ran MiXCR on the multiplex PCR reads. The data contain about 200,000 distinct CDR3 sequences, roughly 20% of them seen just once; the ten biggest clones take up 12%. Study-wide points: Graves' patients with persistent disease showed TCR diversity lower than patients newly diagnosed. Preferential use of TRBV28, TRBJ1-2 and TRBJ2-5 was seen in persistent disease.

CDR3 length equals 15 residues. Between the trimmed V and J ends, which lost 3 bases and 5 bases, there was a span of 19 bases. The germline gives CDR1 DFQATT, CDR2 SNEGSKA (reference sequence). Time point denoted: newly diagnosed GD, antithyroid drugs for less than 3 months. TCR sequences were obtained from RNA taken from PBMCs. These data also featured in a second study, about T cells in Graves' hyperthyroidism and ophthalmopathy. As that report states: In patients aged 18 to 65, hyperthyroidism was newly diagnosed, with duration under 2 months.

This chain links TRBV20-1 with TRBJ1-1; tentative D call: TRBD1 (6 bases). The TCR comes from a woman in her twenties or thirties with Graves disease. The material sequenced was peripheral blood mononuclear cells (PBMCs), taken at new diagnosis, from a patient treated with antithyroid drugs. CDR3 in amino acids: CSASAFLGTPTEAFF. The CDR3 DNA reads TGCAGTGCTAGCGCCTTCCTGGGGACACCGACTGAAGCTTTCTTT.